This note documents a single TCR beta chain sequence. No cognate antigen has been identified for it. Per-nucleotide qualities are absent, and no much larger clonotype sits a single base away. The CDR3 regions of human TCRbeta chains were analyzed by immunosequencing. Concerning the study's data processing: Repertoire TCRs were checked for matches against a reference library of SARS-CoV-2-specific TCRs that had been generated using the MIRA antigen-specificity platform. Breadth was defined as the fraction of unique TCRs that were SARS-CoV-2-associated. Depth was defined as the fraction of total T cells that were SARS-CoV-2-associated. Using the MIRA data, each spike-specific TCR was mapped to the spike region that the TCR reacts to and placed in a CD4 or CD8 class. Log10-transformed breadth and depth values were compared by one-way ANOVA with Sidak's multiple comparisons tests. The clones in this table, taken by TCRdb from immuneACCESS, are in-frame only. Not every clone is retained; where verified, under half of the shortfall comes from an unresolved V gene, and the cause of the rest is unknown. Clonal size and the V and J genes are those of that table, whereas D and trimming came from the DNA. The sample table contains about 82,000 clones; only one count was recorded for approximately 85% of them. 12% of the sample goes to the ten largest clones.

The source of the sample is a study of T cell responses to AZD1222 COVID-19 vaccine (dated by TCRdb to about 2021). Regarding the study in general: TCR sequencing covered about 230 trial participants: roughly 200 given two doses of AZD1222 and 26 given two doses of MenACWY control vaccine. Enrollment into the trials was organized by age into subgroups of 18-55, 56-69 and 70-plus years, and those subgroups contained roughly 150, 30 and 60 TCR-sequenced participants, respectively.

This specimen's time point label, per the study, means: about 28 days (+/-7) after the second vaccine dose. AZD1222 recipients given second doses at about 4 weeks or at about 12 weeks were pooled, since spike-specific TCR depth and breadth were not found to differ between the two schedules. Samples from vaccinated people were obtained from the UK trials COV001 and COV002, which included a single-blind randomized controlled phase 2/3 trial of AZD1222 (ChAdOx1 nCoV-19) in healthy adults. Trial participant PBMC samples were collected at day 0 and day 28 after the second dose for TCRbeta chain sequencing. Summary of the overall study and its limitations: A significant rise in spike-specific TCR breadth and depth was observed after two AZD1222 doses relative to day 0 and relative to MenACWY recipients. The 56-69-year group was small, and its depth increase did not reach significance, likely because of low power. Participants were mostly white British, with more females than males. The authors suggested clonal diversity may have been underestimated. Reportedly, almost half of the unique spike-specific TCRs recognized epitopes lying outside the regions that are mutated in the B.1.351 and B.1.1.7 variants. Conclusions about previously exposed vaccinees were limited because only a handful of AZD1222 recipients were SARS-CoV-2 seropositive at baseline. CD4 TCRs associated with the vaccine covered the entire spike protein, and the dominant responses were in regions 160-218 and 743-854. Because no samples from the day 14 peak response were available, repertoires could be characterized only after the peak T cell response.

For this chain, trimming is 4 bases at the V end and 4 bases at the J end, and the number of junction bases without a gene match is 3. The CDR3 runs 14 residues from the cysteine to the phenylalanine. Kept here is only the CDR3 DNA, which spans 42 bases and is read in frame from base 1. In the germline V gene, CDR1 corresponds to SGDLS and CDR2 to YYNGEE. The TCR was taken from an adult who received the AZD1222 COVID-19 vaccine. The receptor chain draws on TRBV9 and TRBJ2-3; TRBD1 lines up with 10 middle nucleotides. Here the sequenced sample was peripheral blood, taken 28 days after the second AZD1222 dose. The CDR3 protein sequence reads: CASSRGQGPDTQYF. The DNA sequence reads TGTGCCAGCAGCAGGGGACAGGGGCCAGATACGCAGTATTTT.